This entry features one T cell receptor (beta chain) sequence. The record originates from a study of blood T cell repertoires in COVID-19. As for the study in general: T cells, B-cell-depleted T cells, or PBMCs supplied cDNA or gDNA.

CDR1 and CDR2 from the germline V gene are SEHNR and FQNEAQ (reference sequence). V gave up 7 bases and J gave up 4 bases; unmatched junction bases: 22. This CDR3 has 20 amino acids. Only in-frame clones appear in the TCRdb table, and some are missing; sequencing was by immunoSEQ multiplex PCR. The table shows some 120,000 clones, with 70% to 90% occurring only once. The TCR originated in a human donor in a cohort sampled during active COVID-19. Sequencing used peripheral blood. V gene TRBV7-9 combines with J gene TRBJ2-1, with 10 nucleotides matching TRBD2. CDR3 DNA sequence: TGTGCCAGCATCAATACGATTAGCGGGGGGCCACCGTCTCTATACAATGAGCAGTTCTTC. This sequence encodes CASINTISGGPPSLYNEQFF.